The 7 T cell receptor beta chains below all came from one sample that was sequenced in a study of cytomegalovirus exposure and HLA in healthy donors. PCR amplification relied on 60 Vbeta primers (plus 13 Jbeta primers). Measured with immunoSEQ multiplex PCR; TCRdb has only the in-frame clones, and not every one. The sample lists some 160,000 clones, roughly 85% occurring once. Material for sequencing was PBMCs. These receptors all come from a woman between 25 and 40 years old in good health and CMV-seronegative.

V gene TRBV6-5 combines with J gene TRBJ1-5; TRBD1 might be the D (5 bases). CDR1 and CDR2 from the germline V gene are MNHEY and SVGAGI. V lost 0 bases and J 4 bases, leaving 7 bases between the germline ends. The CDR3 loop spans 14 amino acids. The CDR3 is CASSYSTENQPQHF. The CDR3 nucleotides read TGTGCCAGCAGTTACTCGACAGAAAATCAGCCCCAGCATTTT.

Here the CDR3 DNA reads TGTGCCAGCAGCCCTGGGGGGGAACATGGCTACACCTTC. Protein: CASSPGGEHGYTF. The rearrangement uses TRBV7-3 and TRBJ1-2; tentatively, D is TRBD1 (5 bases). V was pared by 5 bases and J by 6 bases, with 13 bases between. Looked up from germline, CDR1 is SGHTA and CDR2 is FQGTGA. This CDR3 is 13 amino acids long.

This chain joins TRBV10-2 and TRBJ1-5; D gene uncertain. The germline gives CDR1 WSHSY, CDR2 SAAADI. V was pared by 7 bases and J by 6 bases, with 16 bases between. The CDR3 consists of 14 residues. This CDR3 is CASKEGGSGQPQHF. In DNA form, the CDR3 reads TGCGCCAGCAAGGAGGGAGGATCGGGTCAGCCCCAGCATTTT.

The chain links TRBV7-8 to TRBJ1-1; a possible D gene is TRBD1 (6 bases). There are 13 residues in the CDR3. Germline CDR1 reads SGHVS; CDR2 reads FQNEAQ. V dropped 6 bases and J dropped 0 bases, with 8 bases sitting between them. The CDR3: CASRDSMNTEAFF. CDR3 nucleotide sequence: TGTGCCAGCAGGGACAGCATGAACACTGAAGCTTTCTTT.

V usage is TRBV25-1 and J usage is TRBJ2-1, with 9 bases aligning to TRBD1. The CDR3 has 17 amino acids. Germline-derived CDR1 and CDR2 are MGHDK and SYGVNS. Trimming removed 1 base from V and 2 bases from J; junction bases left unmatched: 6. The CDR3 reads CASSELGQGATYNEQFF. The CDR3 bases are TGTGCCAGCAGTGAATTGGGACAGGGCGCCACCTACAATGAGCAGTTCTTC.

The chain links TRBV5-6 to TRBJ2-7, with a tentative D call TRBD1 (6 bases). This CDR3 spans 13 amino acids. Trimming removed 5 bases from V and 7 bases from J, with 16 bases in between. Germline V gene data show CDR1 as SGHDT and CDR2 as YYEEEE. The CDR3 loop reads CASSSSTGQEQYF. CDR3 in DNA: TGTGCCAGCAGTTCCTCTACAGGGCAAGAGCAGTACTTC.

The genes are TRBV2 and TRBJ2-3, with a possible D match to TRBD1 (5 bases). The CDR3 consists of 14 residues. In germline, CDR1 is SNHLY, CDR2 FYNNEI. The V and J ends lost 5 bases and 2 bases respectively, with 11 bases between them. CDR3 sequence reads: CASSLRVDTDTQYF. Here the CDR3 DNA reads TGTGCCAGCAGTCTCAGGGTTGACACAGATACGCAGTATTTT.